This TCR beta chain emerged from a study of shared clonotypes between healthy human individuals (dated by TCRdb to about 2020). For context, the study as a whole: A few men and two women, aged 18 to 49 years, made up the cohort. To increase sequencing depth and limit assay-specific biases, different laboratories used diverse techniques to prepare libraries and sequence TCR repertoires. To estimate repertoire size and how much clonotypes are shared between individuals, the study performed deep sequencing of blood TCR repertoires from roughly five healthy adults. For each donor, three plates each were used for CD4 naive and CD4 memory, two plates were used for CD8 naive, and one plate was used for CD8 memory. Each donor's leukapheresis produced roughly between roughly 0.85 and 9.5 billion PBMCs. Study-level results and caveats: Across a few donors, about 5% of naive CD4, over 3% of naive CD8, roughly 2.3% of memory CD4, and 0.4% of memory CD8 clonotypes were shared. The genetic and exposure-history diversity represented was limited by the small number of donors. Clonotypes shared by all four sorted-subset donors showed higher generation probabilities than non-shared clonotypes. Pairwise subsampling led to the expectation that sequencing depth would affect the degree of clonotype sharing among donors. Even with the large sequencing depth, rarefaction of the sorted-subset datasets indicated that sequencing was incomplete. Estimated clonotype richness was generally larger for naive than for memory subsets. Only blood was sampled, and tissue TCR repertoires likely differ from those in blood.

CD8 naive samples were obtained by positive selection for CCR7 among CD45RO-negative cells, yielding a CD45RA+CCR7+ population from which TemRA cells were excluded. Donors were healthy HIV-negative adults with no recently reported acute infections or vaccinations. Only Caucasian adults living in Nashville, Tennessee, USA were represented among the donors. After blood collection by leukapheresis, PBMCs were isolated using Ficoll-Histopaque density gradient centrifugation and then cryopreserved in the vapor phase of liquid nitrogen. Analytical flow cytometry was used to check the purity and quantity of every magnetically sorted T cell population. Genomic DNA was isolated from every sorted fraction and measured by UV absorbance on a Nanodrop 2000c. Using the deep immunoSEQ assay, TCR CDR3 regions were amplified from genomic DNA by multiplex PCR. Extracted genomic DNA from each cell subset was spread evenly across all wells of several immunoSEQ 96-well plates, with each plate serving as a replicate. For sorted subsets, about 200 ng genomic DNA, equal to some 30,000 T cell genomes, was loaded into each replicate PCR. The purified libraries were quantified using a Qubit 3.0 fluorometer, sized with a Bioanalyzer 2100, and then quantified again using the KAPA Library Quantification kit. Each immunoSEQ 96-well plate was sequenced on its own single-read 150-cycle Illumina NextSeq 550 flow cell. On the study's bioinformatics: The immunoSEQ output contained only junctional sequences without quality scores, so filtering could not match that applied to full-length reads. Sequences were annotated with PyIR, a Python wrapper for IgBLAST v1.9, using IMGT germline references to assign V/J genes and CDR3. Any read was removed if the V/J assignment was weak (E-value above 1e-6), the CDR3 was missing, or the read contained stop codons, out-of-frame junctions, or ambiguous translated residues. V3J clonotypes were defined by identical inferred V gene, J gene, and CDR3 amino acid sequence. To compute the percentage overlap between repertoires, the number of shared unique clonotypes was divided by the size of the smaller repertoire. Three approaches were used to assess repertoire richness: RTK rarefaction, the Chao1 estimator, and Recon v2.1 estimates of unobserved clonotypes. Generation probabilities were computed with OLGA for all TCRbeta clonotypes obtained by the gDNA method from four donors. The immuneACCESS repertoire file appears here via TCRdb, limited to in-frame rearrangements. These files lack a portion of the clones; in checked studies, under half of the deficit traces to unresolved V genes, and the cause of the others is not known. Clone size and V and J calls were adopted from that table, with D and trimming inferred from the DNA. A total of roughly 2.1 million clones appear in this sample, approximately 94% of them only once. Around 1.7% of the sample is held by the ten biggest clonotypes.

As encoded in the germline V gene (reference sequence), CDR1 is SEHNR while CDR2 is FQNEAQ. Including the terminal cysteine and phenylalanine, the CDR3 comprises 15 residues. Kept here is only the CDR3 DNA, which spans 45 bases and is read in frame from base 1. V has 8 bases trimmed and J has 1 base trimmed; junction bases matching no gene number 10. About this clone: Its antigen is still unknown. Base qualities were left out, and no much larger clone turns up one base away.

The receptor chain draws on TRBV7-9 and TRBJ2-5; TRBD1 agrees with 7 junctional bases. This TCR was recovered from a man aged 18 to 29 in good health. Some clones in this sample may be carry-over from other donors' samples. The sample taken for sequencing was naive CD8+ T cells from PBMCs. Per the publication, the cell subset or site label means: CD45RA+CCR7+. The DNA reads as follows: TGTGCCAGCTCCAAAGGGGGCTACTCCCAAGAGACCCAGTACTTC. It codes for CASSKGGYSQETQYF.